This entry features one T cell receptor (beta chain) sequence. Trimming shortened V by 3 bases and J by 6 bases, and 20 bases separated the two germline ends. CDR3 size: 15 residues. Germline lookup yields CDR1 GTSNPN and CDR2 SVGIG (reference sequence). The data derive from a study of molecular identifiers for immune sequencing clone quantification. The bulk TCR libraries were made with methods described before and with listed TCR primers. TCRdb reprocessed the PCR reads with MiXCR, giving one entry per CDR3 protein. The sample has approximately 670,000 distinct CDR3 sequences, less than 20% seen once.

Sequencing was done on a sample of naive CD8+ T cells from blood, with Jurkat cell RNA spiked in. Subset of the sample: FACS-sorted CD8+CD4-CCR7+CD45RA+ naive T cells. V usage is TRBV30 and J usage is TRBJ1-1, with D possibly being TRBD1 (6 bases). This clonotype originated in a human donor in good health. Some libraries in this study had Jurkat cell RNA spiked in. CDR3 in amino acids: CAWRAPQGPYAEAFF. DNA of the CDR3: TGTGCCTGGAGGGCGCCACAGGGACCCTACGCTGAAGCTTTCTTT.